This T cell receptor (beta chain) comes out of a study of response to subunit inactivated influenza vaccine. Overall study results and limits: The authors put forward the suggestion that each seasonal influenza vaccination may bring in only a limited number of new T cells.

Many counts were recorded for this clonotype. Its antigen remains unknown. TCRdb re-derived calls from the RT-PCR reads in MiXCR, one entry per CDR3 protein. This sample has roughly 700,000 distinct CDR3 sequences; 15% to 17% occur once, and the top ten carry roughly 12%. Here the sequenced sample was PBMCs from blood, taken less than 13 days after vaccination. The sequence was obtained from a man aged 45-65 years who received an inactivated influenza vaccine.

CDR3 in amino acids: CSARVSRRETNEQFF. CDR3 coding DNA: TGCAGTGCTAGAGTGAGTCGAAGGGAGACGAATGAGCAGTTCTTC. The V gene is TRBV20-1, the J gene TRBJ2-1, with a possible D match to TRBD2 (5 bases). In germline, CDR1 is DFQATT, CDR2 SNEGSKA (reference sequence). Trimming shortened V by 1 base and J by 7 bases, and 17 bases separated the two germline ends. The CDR3 is 15 amino acids.